This entry describes one T cell receptor (beta chain). The sample comes from a study of T cell responses to AZD1222 COVID-19 vaccine. Study in general: Second doses were pooled across both intervals (about 4 or about 12 weeks).

The assay was immunoSEQ multiplex PCR, and TCRdb's table has in-frame clones only and misses some. This table has 150,000 or so clones, about 91% appearing once. The junction had 2 bases not matched to a gene; V was cut back by 7 bases and J by 3 bases. This CDR3 region has 12 residues. The germline V gene encodes CDR1 WSHSY and CDR2 SAAADI. The source is an adult in good health. Sequenced here: peripheral blood, sampled on day 0 of AZD1222 vaccination. This chain uses TRBV10-2 with TRBJ2-5, with TRBD1 matching over 7 bases. CDR3: CASKGAEETQYF. CDR3 bases: TGCGCCAGCAAGGGGGCGGAAGAGACCCAGTACTTC.